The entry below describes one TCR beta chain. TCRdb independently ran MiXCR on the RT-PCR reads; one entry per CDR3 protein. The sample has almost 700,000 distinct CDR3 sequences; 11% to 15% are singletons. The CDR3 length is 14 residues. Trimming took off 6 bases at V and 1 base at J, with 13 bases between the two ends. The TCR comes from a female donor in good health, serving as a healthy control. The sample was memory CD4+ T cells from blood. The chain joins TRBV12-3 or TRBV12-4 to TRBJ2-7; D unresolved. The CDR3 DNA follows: TGTGCCAGCAGCTTGACCCCGGGTTCCTACGAGCAGTACTTC. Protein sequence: CASSLTPGSYEQYF.